These 8 T cell receptor beta chains were all obtained from the same sample, sequenced in a study of cytomegalovirus exposure and HLA in healthy donors. The data were produced by immunoSEQ multiplex PCR, yet TCRdb's version contains in-frame clones alone and is incomplete. The table records 55,000 to 80,000 clones, 85% to 95% of them present only once. The material sequenced was PBMCs. The receptor set was obtained from a man between 18 and 35 years old in good health and CMV-seronegative.

The V call is TRBV11-2, the J call TRBJ2-7, with TRBD1 as a possible D gene (5 bases). In germline, CDR1 is SGHAT, CDR2 FQNNGV. V lost 5 bases, J lost 11 bases, and 19 bases lay in between. The CDR3 is made up of 13 amino acids. The CDR3 DNA reads as TGTGCCAGCAGCGAGTACGCAGGAGCCAGGGAGTACTTC. As protein: CASSEYAGAREYF.

This rearrangement joins TRBV7-9 to TRBJ1-1; 7 bases are a match to TRBD1. V gave up 2 bases and J gave up 8 bases; unmatched junction bases: 11. The CDR3 loop spans 15 amino acids. The germline CDR1 and CDR2 sequences are SEHNR and FQNEAQ (reference sequence). CDR3 protein: CASSLLEPGQREAFF. The CDR3 DNA follows: TGTGCCAGCAGCTTACTCGAACCGGGACAGCGAGAAGCTTTCTTT.

This chain joins TRBV19 and TRBJ2-1, with D unclear. V was pared by 11 bases and J by 16 bases, with 15 bases between. Germline CDR1 reads LNHDA; CDR2 reads SQIVND (reference sequence). This CDR3 is 9 amino acids long. The CDR3 DNA follows: TGTGCCCACGATAAAAGAACATTCTTC. Protein: CAHDKRTFF.

The rearrangement joins TRBV7-3 to TRBJ2-5, with D possibly TRBD2 on 5 matching bases. This CDR3 region has 14 residues. The germline V gene encodes CDR1 SGHTA and CDR2 FQGTGA. V was trimmed by 5 bases and J by 1 base, leaving 11 bases between them. The CDR3 DNA reads as TGTGCCAGCAGCGTGACGGGGATCCAAGAGACCCAGTACTTC. It yields the protein CASSVTGIQETQYF. Full variable domain (missing parts from reference TRBV7-3 and TRBJ2-5): GAGVSQTPSNKVTEKGKYVELRCDPISGHTALYWYRQSLGQGPEFLIYFQGTGAADDSGLPNDRFFAVRPEGSVSTLKIQRTERGDSAVYLCASSVTGIQETQYFGPGTRLLVL.

This clone has only one observation. The rearrangement joins TRBV5-4 to TRBJ2-5, with TRBD2 matching over 12 bases. This CDR3 spans 15 amino acids. Trimming took 4 bases from V and 2 from J; bases not matched to a gene: 3. The germline gives CDR1 SGHNT, CDR2 YYREEE (reference sequence). The CDR3 reads CASSLGLAGQETQYF. The CDR3 coding sequence is TGTGCCAGCAGCCTAGGACTAGCGGGGCAAGAGACCCAGTACTTC.

This CDR3 reads CASSPPGTIYF. The CDR3 DNA sequence: TGTGCCAGCAGCCCCCCGGGCACCATATATTTT. V is TRBV11-2 and J is TRBJ1-3, with unresolved D. V dropped 5 bases and J dropped 9 bases, with 8 bases sitting between them. Per germline, CDR1 SGHAT and CDR2 FQNNGV. The CDR3 runs to 11 residues.

This rearrangement joins TRBV7-9 to TRBJ1-5; 7 bases line up with TRBD1. Germline assignment: CDR1 SEHNR and CDR2 FQNEAQ (reference sequence). Trimming cost V 8 bases and J 3 bases; bases outside gene matches: 10. The CDR3 covers 15 residues. The CDR3 bases are TGTGCCAGCTCCGGGTCAGGGGGTTACAATCAGCCCCAGCATTTT. It codes for CASSGSGGYNQPQHF.

The chain joins TRBV10-3 to TRBJ2-7, with unresolved D. Germline V gives CDR1 ENHRY, CDR2 SYGVKD. V was pared by 9 bases and J by 3 bases, with 15 bases between. The CDR3 sequence is 13 residues long. CDR3 sequence reads: CAITAGEDYEQYF. CDR3 nucleotide sequence: TGTGCCATTACCGCTGGAGAAGACTACGAGCAGTACTTC.